A selection of T cell receptor beta chains follows, all from one sample in a study of T cell responses to AZD1222 COVID-19 vaccine. Sequenced by immunoSEQ multiplex PCR; TCRdb stores in-frame clones only, minus some. The repertoire includes fewer than 200,000 clones, 87% of them detected once, and 1.1% sits in the top ten. Specimen: peripheral blood, collected 28 days after the second AZD1222 dose. The receptors were sampled from an adult who received the AZD1222 COVID-19 vaccine. The CDR3 runs from the conserved cysteine through the conserved F or W. The D gene is left open where the match is weak. Expanded clones get a size class; other rows say once, few or many, or leave the size out.

j_call,clone_size,d_call,v_call,cdr3_nt,cdr3_aa
TRBJ2-7,few,-,TRBV6-5,TGTGCCAGCAGTTCCCCACGTTGGCCCTACGAGCAGTACTTC,CASSSPRWPYEQYF
TRBJ1-5,-,-,TRBV6-5,TGTGCCAGTTGCCTGCAGAATTTTAATCAGCCCCAGCATTTT,CASCLQNFNQPQHF
TRBJ1-2,few,-,TRBV5-8,TGTGCCAGCAGCCTGGTGGTAGGGACCTATGGCTACACCTTC,CASSLVVGTYGYTF
TRBJ2-2,-,-,TRBV29-1,TGCAGCGTTGAAGAGGAGGGACAGAGGAACACCGGGGAGCTGTTTTTT,CSVEEEGQRNTGELFF
TRBJ1-1,-,-,TRBV5-4,TGTGCCAGCAGCTCCGTCGCGGGGTTGAACACTGAAGCTTTCTTT,CASSSVAGLNTEAFF
TRBJ2-7,-,TRBD2,TRBV7-8,TGTGCCAGCAGCAGCCGCGGGGGGCTCTACGAGCAGTACTTC,CASSSRGGLYEQYF
TRBJ1-3,once,-,TRBV4-1,TGCGCCAGCAGCCCTGGACCAGGGCGTATCAGCTCTGGAAACACCATATATTTT,CASSPGPGRISSGNTIYF
TRBJ2-5,-,-,TRBV10-3,TGTGCCATCAGTGATTATACCCGCGGGGGCTTAGGACAAGAGACCCAGTACTTC,CAISDYTRGGLGQETQYF
TRBJ1-4,-,TRBD1,TRBV2,TGTGCCAGCCGACCGGACAGGGAGTTTGAAAAACTGTTTTTT,CASRPDREFEKLFF
TRBJ2-7,-,-,TRBV11-2,TGTGCCAGCAGCTTCCCCGGGATATCCTACGAGCAGTACTTC,CASSFPGISYEQYF
TRBJ2-7,-,TRBD2,TRBV7-8,TGTGCCAGCAGTCGGGGGGGGTACGAGCAGTACTTC,CASSRGGYEQYF
TRBJ2-2,-,TRBD1,TRBV7-6,TGTGCCAGCACCGTAGAGACAGGGGGCTCGAACACCGGGGAGCTGTTTTTT,CASTVETGGSNTGELFF
TRBJ2-2,-,TRBD2,TRBV10-3,TGTGCCATCAGTGCCCTAGCGGGGGGCAATCTTCCCGGGGAGCTGTTTTTT,CAISALAGGNLPGELFF
TRBJ1-2,-,-,TRBV6-5,TGTGCCAGCACTAACCGGGAAGATCTGAATGGCTACACCTTC,CASTNREDLNGYTF
TRBJ1-2,-,-,TRBV6-5,TGTGCCAGCTCCTTAGGCACGGACCTAGGGGGCTACACCTTC,CASSLGTDLGGYTF
TRBJ1-1,-,-,TRBV6-2/TRBV6-3,TGTGCCAGCAGTGGGCAGGCTGGGACTGAAGCTTTCTTT,CASSGQAGTEAFF
TRBJ1-2,few,-,TRBV9,TGTGCCAGCAGCGTTGACCCCGGGACCCTACAGGAGGGCTACACCTTC,CASSVDPGTLQEGYTF
TRBJ2-7,-,-,TRBV9,TGTGCCAGCAGCGTAGGAAGCAGGGGAGGGAACGAGCAGTACTTC,CASSVGSRGGNEQYF
TRBJ2-1,-,-,TRBV27,TGTGCCAGCAGAGGAGGGGTGGGGTACAATGAGCAGTTCTTC,CASRGGVGYNEQFF
TRBJ2-1,-,TRBD2,TRBV4-1,TGCGCCAGCAGCCAAGGAGCTGGCGGGGGGGCTTACAATGAGCAGTTCTTC,CASSQGAGGGAYNEQFF
TRBJ2-1,-,TRBD1,TRBV6-2/TRBV6-3,TGTGCCAGCAGTTACCCCCGGGAGCCGGGACAGGGAGGGGATGAGCAGTTCTTC,CASSYPREPGQGGDEQFF
TRBJ1-2,-,TRBD1,TRBV4-2,TGTGCCAGCAGCCAAGTCCAGGGGACAGGACTTAACTATGGCTACACCTTC,CASSQVQGTGLNYGYTF
TRBJ2-7,-,-,TRBV5-8,TGTGCCAGCAGCTTGGCCGGCTCCTACGAGCAGTACTTC,CASSLAGSYEQYF
TRBJ1-2,-,-,TRBV3-1/TRBV3-2,TGTGCCAGCAGCCAGCGGGGGGCCCCAACTAATGGCTACACCTTC,CASSQRGAPTNGYTF
TRBJ2-1,-,-,TRBV12-5,TGTGCTAGTGGTTCCCCGCTGGGAGCGCGAAGCTCCTACAATGAGCAGTTCTTC,CASGSPLGARSSYNEQFF